Listed below are T cell receptor beta chains from one sample, sequenced in a study of cytomegalovirus exposure and HLA in healthy donors. The protocol was immunoSEQ multiplex PCR, while the TCRdb copy is restricted to in-frame clones and leaves out a portion. The data contain 75,000 to 100,000 clones, around 70% of them seen just once; the ten biggest clones take up 1.2%. Source material: PBMCs. Receptor source: a female donor in good health and CMV-seronegative. Both conserved end residues are part of each CDR3. D genes are given only for firm matches. Rows may omit the clone size; those that give it use once, few, many or a size class.

j_call: TRBJ1-5; v_call: TRBV29-1; clone_size: .; d_call: TRBD1; cdr3_aa: CSVRQGGSNQPQHF; cdr3_nt: TGCAGCGTCCGACAGGGCGGGAGCAATCAGCCCCAGCATTTT
j_call: TRBJ1-4; v_call: TRBV29-1; clone_size: .; d_call: .; cdr3_aa: CSAVFVTSNEKLFF; cdr3_nt: TGCAGCGCCGTTTTCGTGACAAGTAATGAAAAACTGTTTTTT
j_call: TRBJ1-1; v_call: TRBV7-9; clone_size: .; d_call: TRBD1; cdr3_aa: CASSGGGGDQPFTEAFF; cdr3_nt: TGTGCCAGCAGCGGTGGAGGGGGCGACCAACCCTTCACTGAAGCTTTCTTT
j_call: TRBJ2-5; v_call: TRBV2; clone_size: .; d_call: TRBD2; cdr3_aa: CASAPSGFSQETQYF; cdr3_nt: TGTGCCAGCGCCCCTAGCGGGTTCTCCCAAGAGACCCAGTACTTC
j_call: TRBJ2-6; v_call: TRBV27; clone_size: once; d_call: TRBD1; cdr3_aa: CATRQGSAGANVLTF; cdr3_nt: TGTGCCACCAGACAGGGGAGCGCTGGGGCCAACGTCCTGACTTTC
j_call: TRBJ2-2; v_call: TRBV7-2; clone_size: .; d_call: TRBD2; cdr3_aa: CASSLLAGGSGELFF; cdr3_nt: TGTGCCAGCAGCTTACTAGCGGGGGGGTCCGGGGAGCTGTTTTTT
j_call: TRBJ2-2; v_call: TRBV28; clone_size: .; d_call: .; cdr3_aa: CATLYTGELFF; cdr3_nt: TGTGCCACCCTATACACCGGGGAGCTGTTTTTT
j_call: TRBJ2-7; v_call: TRBV5-1; clone_size: few; d_call: TRBD1; cdr3_aa: CASSLNRGYYEQYF; cdr3_nt: TGCGCCAGCAGCTTGAACAGGGGGTACTACGAGCAGTACTTC
j_call: TRBJ2-3; v_call: TRBV10-3; clone_size: .; d_call: TRBD2; cdr3_aa: CAISELTSGSTDTQYF; cdr3_nt: TGTGCCATCAGTGAGTTAACTAGCGGGAGCACAGATACGCAGTATTTT
j_call: TRBJ1-2; v_call: TRBV7-9; clone_size: .; d_call: TRBD1; cdr3_aa: CASSWGQPYGYTF; cdr3_nt: TGTGCCAGCAGCTGGGGACAGCCCTATGGCTACACCTTC
j_call: TRBJ2-3; v_call: TRBV29-1; clone_size: .; d_call: TRBD2; cdr3_aa: CSQGERGGVTQYF; cdr3_nt: TGCAGCCAGGGCGAGCGGGGCGGGGTTACGCAGTATTTT
j_call: TRBJ2-3; v_call: TRBV11-3; clone_size: .; d_call: TRBD2; cdr3_aa: CASSTNPLAGLTDTQYF; cdr3_nt: TGTGCCAGCAGCACCAACCCCCTAGCGGGACTCACAGATACGCAGTATTTT
j_call: TRBJ2-2; v_call: TRBV5-1; clone_size: once; d_call: TRBD1; cdr3_aa: CASSRSRDRYTGELFF; cdr3_nt: TGCGCCAGCAGCCGCAGCCGGGACAGATACACCGGGGAGCTGTTTTTT
j_call: TRBJ2-3; v_call: TRBV4-3; clone_size: .; d_call: TRBD2; cdr3_aa: CASSQDIPTSGGPTDTQYF; cdr3_nt: TGCGCCAGCAGCCAAGATATTCCGACTAGCGGGGGCCCCACAGATACGCAGTATTTT
j_call: TRBJ1-5; v_call: TRBV6-5; clone_size: .; d_call: .; cdr3_aa: CASSRTQGNQPQHF; cdr3_nt: TGTGCCAGCAGTCGGACTCAGGGCAATCAGCCCCAGCATTTT
j_call: TRBJ2-1; v_call: TRBV14; clone_size: few; d_call: TRBD2; cdr3_aa: CASSHWASGYSYNEQFF; cdr3_nt: TGTGCCAGCAGCCATTGGGCTAGCGGGTACTCCTACAATGAGCAGTTCTTC
j_call: TRBJ2-1; v_call: TRBV7-9; clone_size: few; d_call: .; cdr3_aa: CASSFGGATNPLSELIF; cdr3_nt: TGTGCCAGCAGCTTTGGGGGCGCGACGAACCCCCTATCGGAGCTTATCTTC
j_call: TRBJ2-1; v_call: TRBV5-8; clone_size: .; d_call: .; cdr3_aa: CASSWTVELIVDEQFF; cdr3_nt: TGTGCCAGCAGCTGGACAGTCGAGCTAATCGTCGATGAGCAGTTCTTC
j_call: TRBJ1-2; v_call: TRBV28; clone_size: .; d_call: .; cdr3_aa: CASSFKHGYTF; cdr3_nt: TGTGCCAGCAGTTTTAAGCATGGCTACACCTTC
j_call: TRBJ1-1; v_call: TRBV4-3; clone_size: .; d_call: .; cdr3_aa: CASSQDGGAGNTEAFF; cdr3_nt: TGCGCCAGCAGCCAAGATGGGGGGGCCGGGAACACTGAAGCTTTCTTT
j_call: TRBJ2-1; v_call: TRBV6-1; clone_size: .; d_call: TRBD2; cdr3_aa: CASGGTSGLNEQFF; cdr3_nt: TGTGCCAGCGGGGGGACTAGCGGGCTGAATGAGCAGTTCTTC
j_call: TRBJ1-4; v_call: TRBV28; clone_size: .; d_call: .; cdr3_aa: CASVRGGAEEKLFF; cdr3_nt: TGTGCCAGCGTTAGAGGGGGGGCCGAAGAAAAACTGTTTTTT
j_call: TRBJ1-5; v_call: TRBV30; clone_size: .; d_call: TRBD1; cdr3_aa: CAGEQGAGQPQHF; cdr3_nt: TGTGCCGGGGAACAGGGGGCTGGGCAGCCCCAGCATTTT
j_call: TRBJ2-1; v_call: TRBV11-3; clone_size: .; d_call: .; cdr3_aa: CASSPGGIYNEQFF; cdr3_nt: TGTGCCAGCAGCCCAGGGGGGATTTACAATGAGCAGTTCTTC
j_call: TRBJ2-2; v_call: TRBV5-1; clone_size: .; d_call: TRBD2; cdr3_aa: CASFLAENTGELFF; cdr3_nt: TGCGCCAGCTTCCTAGCGGAGAACACCGGGGAGCTGTTTTTT
j_call: TRBJ2-7; v_call: TRBV7-8; clone_size: few; d_call: TRBD1; cdr3_aa: CASSFGTGDNEQYF; cdr3_nt: TGTGCCAGCAGCTTCGGGACAGGGGACAACGAGCAGTACTTC
j_call: TRBJ2-7; v_call: TRBV27; clone_size: .; d_call: .; cdr3_aa: CASSWGSDLYEQYF; cdr3_nt: TGTGCCAGCAGTTGGGGCTCTGATCTCTACGAGCAGTACTTC
j_call: TRBJ2-5; v_call: TRBV7-2; clone_size: .; d_call: TRBD2; cdr3_aa: CASSLGLAPNRPQYF; cdr3_nt: TGTGCCAGCAGCTTAGGACTAGCCCCGAACCGGCCCCAGTACTTC
j_call: TRBJ2-7; v_call: TRBV18; clone_size: .; d_call: .; cdr3_aa: CASSPPGQVRPAYEQYF; cdr3_nt: TGTGCCAGCTCACCACCAGGTCAGGTCAGGCCTGCCTACGAGCAGTACTTC
j_call: TRBJ2-1; v_call: TRBV5-6; clone_size: few; d_call: TRBD1; cdr3_aa: CASSLWSGGHNEQFF; cdr3_nt: TGTGCCAGCAGCTTGTGGTCAGGGGGCCACAATGAGCAGTTCTTC
j_call: TRBJ2-5; v_call: TRBV6-8; clone_size: .; d_call: TRBD2; cdr3_aa: CASSYAGVQETQYF; cdr3_nt: TGTGCCAGCAGTTACGCGGGGGTGCAAGAGACCCAGTACTTC
j_call: TRBJ1-2; v_call: TRBV6-5; clone_size: .; d_call: .; cdr3_aa: CASSYWGGDGYTF; cdr3_nt: TGTGCCAGCAGTTACTGGGGAGGCGATGGCTACACCTTC
j_call: TRBJ2-7; v_call: TRBV30; clone_size: .; d_call: .; cdr3_aa: CAWGVRGMAYEQYF; cdr3_nt: TGTGCCTGGGGTGTCCGGGGGATGGCCTACGAGCAGTACTTC
j_call: TRBJ1-5; v_call: TRBV6-1; clone_size: .; d_call: TRBD1; cdr3_aa: CASNGQGHQPQHF; cdr3_nt: TGTGCCAGCAACGGACAGGGCCATCAGCCCCAGCATTTT
j_call: TRBJ1-6; v_call: TRBV18; clone_size: .; d_call: .; cdr3_aa: CASSPRTANNSPLHF; cdr3_nt: TGTGCCAGCTCACCAAGGACAGCTAATAATTCACCCCTCCACTTT
j_call: TRBJ2-3; v_call: TRBV6-6; clone_size: .; d_call: .; cdr3_aa: CASSYSQERAGHTQYF; cdr3_nt: TGTGCCAGCAGTTACTCTCAGGAGCGGGCGGGCCATACGCAGTATTTT
j_call: TRBJ2-5; v_call: TRBV7-6; clone_size: once; d_call: .; cdr3_aa: CASSLGGLQTPTQYF; cdr3_nt: TGTGCCAGCAGCTTAGGAGGACTACAAACCCCGACCCAGTACTTC
j_call: TRBJ1-1; v_call: TRBV5-6; clone_size: few; d_call: .; cdr3_aa: CASSLAGSNEAFF; cdr3_nt: TGTGCCAGCAGCTTGGCTGGCTCGAATGAAGCTTTCTTT
j_call: TRBJ2-3; v_call: TRBV10-1; clone_size: .; d_call: TRBD1; cdr3_aa: CASSRDRGTDTQYF; cdr3_nt: TGCGCCAGCAGTAGGGACAGGGGAACAGATACGCAGTATTTT
j_call: TRBJ2-2; v_call: TRBV7-6; clone_size: .; d_call: .; cdr3_aa: CASRQGSNTGELFF; cdr3_nt: TGTGCCAGCCGGCAGGGGTCGAACACCGGGGAGCTGTTTTTT
j_call: TRBJ1-1; v_call: TRBV18; clone_size: .; d_call: .; cdr3_aa: CASSPGQANTEAFF; cdr3_nt: TGTGCCAGCTCACCAGGGCAGGCGAACACTGAAGCTTTCTTT
j_call: TRBJ2-3; v_call: TRBV9; clone_size: .; d_call: TRBD1; cdr3_aa: CASSESFGTGPDTQYF; cdr3_nt: TGTGCCAGCAGCGAGAGCTTCGGGACAGGTCCAGATACGCAGTATTTT
j_call: TRBJ1-1; v_call: TRBV19; clone_size: few; d_call: .; cdr3_aa: CASSMNRRAEAFF; cdr3_nt: TGTGCCAGTAGTATGAACCGAAGAGCTGAAGCTTTCTTT
j_call: TRBJ1-2; v_call: TRBV4-1; clone_size: few; d_call: .; cdr3_aa: CASSQDNQNYGYTF; cdr3_nt: TGCGCCAGCAGCCAAGATAACCAGAACTATGGCTACACCTTC
j_call: TRBJ1-5; v_call: TRBV4-1; clone_size: .; d_call: .; cdr3_aa: CASSQDPTEGNQPQHF; cdr3_nt: TGCGCCAGCAGCCAAGACCCCACGGAGGGCAATCAGCCCCAGCATTTT
j_call: TRBJ1-2; v_call: TRBV5-1; clone_size: few; d_call: .; cdr3_aa: CASSPDSYGYTF; cdr3_nt: TGCGCCAGCAGCCCGGACAGCTATGGCTACACCTTC
j_call: TRBJ2-2; v_call: TRBV2; clone_size: .; d_call: .; cdr3_aa: CASSFSGSGELFF; cdr3_nt: TGTGCCAGCAGTTTTTCAGGGTCCGGGGAGCTGTTTTTT
j_call: TRBJ2-3; v_call: TRBV7-2; clone_size: .; d_call: TRBD2; cdr3_aa: CASSLASSGESTDTQYF; cdr3_nt: TGTGCCAGCAGCTTAGCGAGTAGCGGGGAGAGCACAGATACGCAGTATTTT
j_call: TRBJ2-7; v_call: TRBV9; clone_size: .; d_call: TRBD2; cdr3_aa: CASSVEVGGSYEQYF; cdr3_nt: TGTGCCAGCAGCGTAGAGGTTGGCGGGAGTTACGAGCAGTACTTC
j_call: TRBJ2-5; v_call: TRBV18; clone_size: .; d_call: TRBD1; cdr3_aa: CASSRDREETQYF; cdr3_nt: TGTGCCAGCTCACGGGACAGGGAAGAGACCCAGTACTTC
j_call: TRBJ2-3; v_call: TRBV7-7; clone_size: .; d_call: .; cdr3_aa: CASSLGGLGDTQYF; cdr3_nt: TGTGCTAGCAGCTTAGGAGGGCTTGGGGATACGCAGTATTTT
j_call: TRBJ2-1; v_call: TRBV7-2; clone_size: .; d_call: TRBD2; cdr3_aa: CAETTSGRGYNEQFF; cdr3_nt: TGTGCCGAAACCACTAGCGGGAGGGGATACAATGAGCAGTTCTTC